The present TCR beta chain was sequenced within a study of T cells after yellow fever vaccination. General study points: Few clonotypes appeared in both CD4 and CD8 compartments. Subsequent booster samples again held most clones from primary vaccination (approximately 95% CD4, 85% to 90% CD8).

CDR3 size: 15 residues. Germline V lookup: CDR1 LGHDT, CDR2 YNNKEL (reference sequence). In regard to this clonotype: Its antigen is not identified. A junction end diverges from the germline sequence, so it may reflect a read error.

A universal primer site and UMIs were added as TCR cDNA was made by 5'RACE template switching. TCRdb used MiXCR to reprocess the 5' RACE reads, holding one entry per CDR3 protein. Counted here are about 50,000 distinct CDR3 sequences, roughly 6.9% occurring once; the ten biggest clones make up 40% to 45%. This chain joins TRBV3-1 and TRBJ1-1; D is unclear. The sequence was collected from a man between 18 and 29 years old who received the YFV17D yellow fever vaccine. The sequences come from CD8+ T cells sorted from PBMCs, collected on the day of the first yellow fever vaccination. The CDR3 loop is CACSPGLGVYTEAFF. The CDR3 bases are TGTGCCTGCAGCCCCGGATTGGGAGTATACACTGAAGCTTTCTTT.